What follows are 24 T cell receptor beta chains derived from one specimen sequenced in a study of cytomegalovirus exposure and HLA in healthy donors. The PCR was carried out with 60 Vbeta primers and 13 Jbeta primers. Here immunoSEQ multiplex PCR was the method, and the copy in TCRdb shows in-frame clones only, minus some. Of roughly 160,000 clones listed, over 75% were seen once; the top ten hold roughly 4.2%. Sequenced material: PBMCs. Receptor source: a middle-aged man in good health and CMV-seronegative.

This chain connects TRBV7-8 to TRBJ2-7; TRBD1 matches at 8 bases. This CDR3 region has 18 residues. Per germline, CDR1 SGHVS and CDR2 FQNEAQ. V dropped 0 bases and J dropped 4; count of bases not matched to a gene: 14. The CDR3 sequence: CASSLAATRDRRLYEQYF. The CDR3, as DNA: TGTGCCAGCAGCTTAGCCGCCACCCGGGACAGGAGGCTTTACGAGCAGTACTTC.

This clone occurred once. This sequence joins TRBV9 and TRBJ2-7, with 10 bases that match TRBD1. V lost 3 bases and J lost 6; bases outside the gene matches: 12. Germline loops: CDR1 SGDLS, CDR2 YYNGEE. The CDR3 consists of 16 residues. The CDR3 region is CASSAGTGVSDSEQYF. The CDR3 DNA follows: TGTGCCAGCAGCGCGGGGACAGGGGTATCCGACTCCGAGCAGTACTTC.

The chain uses TRBV7-9 and TRBJ1-2, with 8 positions matching TRBD1. CDR3 length equals 15 residues. Germline V lookup: CDR1 SEHNR, CDR2 FQNEAQ (reference sequence). The V segment lost 4 bases and the J segment 0 bases; nucleotides outside the gene matches: 4. In DNA form, the CDR3 reads TGTGCCAGCAGCTCCTGGACAGGGTCTAACTATGGCTACACCTTC. This encodes CASSSWTGSNYGYTF.

The sample holds one count of this clone. The chain uses TRBV5-5 and TRBJ2-4; TRBD1 matches 9 bases. The J segment lost 10 bases and the V segment lost 0 bases, leaving 11 bases of the junction unmatched. Per the germline V gene, CDR1 is SGHKS and CDR2 is YYEKEE (reference sequence). CDR3 length equals 16 residues. Written as DNA, the CDR3 is TGTGCCAGCAGCTTGGTCGGGACAGGGCACGGGGGGATTCAGTACTTC. It is translated as CASSLVGTGHGGIQYF.

The chain couples TRBV30 to TRBJ1-5; D remains ambiguous. The V end lost 1 base, the J end lost 0 bases, and 19 bases lay between the germline ends. This CDR3 spans 18 amino acids. Germline-derived CDR1 and CDR2 are GTSNPN and SVGIG (reference sequence). CDR3 in amino acids: CAWSGGDGKKLSNQPQHF. CDR3 nucleotides: TGTGCCTGGAGTGGGGGAGATGGAAAGAAACTTAGCAATCAGCCCCAGCATTTT.

The chain joins TRBV30 to TRBJ2-5; a possible D gene is TRBD1 (6 bases). The CDR3 loop spans 12 amino acids. V was cut by 4 bases and J by 9 bases, with 15 bases left in between. CDR1 is GTSNPN and CDR2 is SVGIG in the germline V gene (reference sequence). For the CDR3, the DNA is TGTGCCTGGACTCTCGGGGCAGGGGCCCAGTACTTC. As protein: CAWTLGAGAQYF. Full variable domain (outside the CDR3, taken from reference TRBV30 and TRBJ2-5): SQTIHQWPATLVQPVGSPLSLECTVEGTSNPNLYWYRQAAGRGLQLLFYSVGIGQISSEVPQNLSASRPQDRQFILSSKKLLLSDSGFYLCAWTLGAGAQYFGPGTRLLVL.

This clone was seen once. The V and J genes are TRBV20-1 and TRBJ1-2, with unresolved D. V was clipped by 5 bases and J by 8 bases, with 9 bases between them. Germline loops: CDR1 DFQATT, CDR2 SNEGSKA (reference sequence). The CDR3 sequence is 10 residues long. Written as DNA, the CDR3 is TGCAGTGCTCCTCCTATCGGCTACACCTTC. The encoded protein is CSAPPIGYTF.

V usage is TRBV5-1 and J usage is TRBJ1-2; D ambiguous. Germline assignment: CDR1 SGHRS and CDR2 YFSETQ. With 0 bases removed from V and 2 bases from J, the gap between germline ends came to 11 bases. CDR3 length equals 15 residues. The CDR3 is CASSLGAETNYGYTF. DNA of the CDR3: TGCGCCAGCAGCTTGGGTGCAGAAACGAACTATGGCTACACCTTC.

The chain links TRBV4-2 to TRBJ2-5; the match to TRBD2 covers 8 bases. The CDR3 is made up of 16 amino acids. From germline, CDR1 is LGHNA and CDR2 YNFKEQ. Germline trimming cut 1 base from V and 4 bases from J; bases unmatched to any gene: 8. CDR3 DNA sequence: TGTGCCAGCAGCCAAGGCACGGGGGGGAAGGGAGAGACCCAGTACTTC. The encoded protein is CASSQGTGGKGETQYF.

CDR3 sequence: CASSPEDRSYEQYF. DNA of the CDR3: TGCGCCAGCAGCCCCGAGGACAGATCCTACGAGCAGTACTTC. The chain couples TRBV4-1 to TRBJ2-7; D may be TRBD1 (6 bases). Germline V CDR1 and CDR2: MGHRA, YSYEKL. The CDR3 is 14 amino acids. V was shortened by 4 bases and J by 1 base, with 11 bases between the two germline ends.

This clone was found once. The genes are TRBV2 and TRBJ1-4; D is possibly TRBD1 (5 bases). With 7 bases removed from V and 2 bases from J, the gap between germline ends came to 14 bases. The CDR3 sequence is 15 residues long. The germline CDR1 and CDR2 sequences are SNHLY and FYNNEI. DNA of the CDR3: TGTGCCAGCACGACAGCCCCTCTGACTAATGAAAAACTGTTTTTT. Translation: CASTTAPLTNEKLFF.

The chain employs TRBV28 and TRBJ1-6; tentatively, D is TRBD1 (6 bases). Germline V CDR1 and CDR2: MDHEN, SYDVKM. Trimming stripped 5 bases from V and 9 bases from J, with 20 bases between. This CDR3 has 16 residues. DNA for the CDR3: TGTGCCAGCAGTCAAACCATGACAGGATTTAGTTCACCCCTCCACTTT. It specifies CASSQTMTGFSSPLHF.

The chain recombines TRBV19 with TRBJ2-1, with 9 nucleotides matching TRBD1. Germline loops: CDR1 LNHDA, CDR2 SQIVND (reference sequence). The V gene end was trimmed by 6 bases and the J gene end by 3 bases; junction bases not matched to a gene: 6. This CDR3 is 15 amino acids long. CDR3 coding DNA: TGTGCCAGTAGCTTGGACAGGGGCTTCTACAATGAGCAGTTCTTC. It translates to CASSLDRGFYNEQFF. The complete variable domain, with remaining parts taken from reference TRBV19 and TRBJ2-1, reads DGGITQSPKYLFRKEGQNVTLSCEQNLNHDAMYWYRQDPGQGLRLIYYSQIVNDFQKGDIAEGYSVSREKKESFPLTVTSAQKNPTAFYLCASSLDRGFYNEQFFGPGTRLTVL.

V usage is TRBV25-1 and J usage is TRBJ1-4; weak D call: TRBD1 (6 bases). V lost 3 bases and J 4 bases, leaving 12 bases between the germline ends. The CDR3 has 15 residues. Looked up from germline, CDR1 is MGHDK and CDR2 is SYGVNS. CDR3 bases: TGTGCCAGCAGTGATTTCAGGGGTGATAATGAAAAACTGTTTTTT. Amino acids: CASSDFRGDNEKLFF.

This chain connects TRBV27 to TRBJ1-4, with 8 bases fitting TRBD1. The CDR3 is 15 amino acids. Germline values: CDR1 MNHEY, CDR2 SMNVEV (reference sequence). V lost 6 bases to trimming and J lost 4 bases; unmatched junction nucleotides: 7. The CDR3 nucleotides are TGTGCCAGCAGCCCTTTACAGGGGGGTAATGAAAAACTGTTTTTT. It yields the protein CASSPLQGGNEKLFF. Full variable domain (rest looked up from reference TRBV27 and TRBJ1-4): EAQVTQNPRYLITVTGKKLTVTCSQNMNHEYMSWYRQDPGLGLRQIYYSMNVEVTDKGDVPEGYKVSRKEKRNFPLILESPSPNQTSLYFCASSPLQGGNEKLFFGSGTQLSVL.

This clone appeared a single time. The V gene is TRBV5-1, the J gene TRBJ1-5, with 7 bases fitting TRBD1. The length of the CDR3 is 17 residues. CDR1 and CDR2 from the germline V gene are SGHRS and YFSETQ. With 9 bases clipped from V and 2 bases from J, the junction kept 17 bases outside the gene matches. The CDR3 is CATRRTTGDVGNQPQHF. The CDR3 nucleotides read TGCGCCACCCGACGAACAACAGGGGACGTGGGCAATCAGCCCCAGCATTTT.

This clone was detected only a few times. The chain uses TRBV30 and TRBJ2-4; 7 bases are shared with TRBD1. V lost 2 bases to trimming and J lost 1 base; unmatched junction nucleotides: 14. Germline CDR1 reads GTSNPN; CDR2 reads SVGIG (reference sequence). This CDR3 has 18 residues. The CDR3 loop is CAWSRQGVSPNAKNIQYF. The CDR3 DNA follows: TGTGCCTGGAGTAGGCAGGGGGTTTCCCCAAACGCCAAAAACATTCAGTACTTC.

The chain uses TRBV10-3 and TRBJ2-7; 8 positions agree with TRBD2. Germline CDR1 ENHRY, CDR2 SYGVKD. Trimming took 10 bases from V and 0 from J; bases not matched to a gene: 11. There are 15 residues in the CDR3. The CDR3 DNA sequence: TGTGCCAGCAAAGCAGCGGGGGATTCCTCCTACGAGCAGTACTTC. Residues: CASKAAGDSSYEQYF.

The chain combines TRBV2 with TRBJ2-7; TRBD1 matches 8 bases. Germline CDR1 is SNHLY and CDR2 is FYNNEI. The V and J ends lost 7 bases and 2 bases, in that order; junction bases with no gene match: 4. This CDR3 comprises 13 residues. CDR3 sequence (DNA): TGTGCCAGCATGCAGGGGGCAACCTACGAGCAGTACTTC. This codes for CASMQGATYEQYF.

This clone was counted only a few times. The chain employs TRBV29-1 and TRBJ2-5, with 7 bases lining up with TRBD1. Germline CDR1 is SQVTM and CDR2 is ANQGSEA. The CDR3 extends over 12 amino acids. V trimming: 7 bases; J trimming: 1 base; junction bases outside the gene matches: 3. The CDR3 nucleotides read TGCAGCGCTGGGACAGTCCAAGAGACCCAGTACTTC. It specifies CSAGTVQETQYF.

The count of this clone is one. This chain connects TRBV6-1 to TRBJ2-7; 8 positions match TRBD1. The V and J ends lost 8 bases and 3 bases, in that order; junction bases with no gene match: 9. Germline loops: CDR1 MNHNS, CDR2 SASEGT. The CDR3 is 14 residues long. The CDR3 DNA sequence: TGTGCCAGCGTCAATCGACAGGGGAACTACGAGCAGTACTTC. Translated, it gives CASVNRQGNYEQYF.

This clone was seen only a few times. The chain carries TRBV10-1 and TRBJ1-5; tentatively, D is TRBD1 (5 bases). This CDR3 region has 15 residues. Looked up from germline, CDR1 is WNHNN and CDR2 is SYGVQD (reference sequence). V shed 4 bases and J shed 6 bases, with 16 bases lying between them. In DNA, the CDR3 is TGCGCCAGCAGTGGGGGGGGAAGTTGGGGTCAGCCCCAGCATTTT. Its protein product is CASSGGGSWGQPQHF.

The chain has TRBV18 and TRBJ2-5; no clear D gene. The CDR3 runs to 15 residues. CDR1 is KGHSH, CDR2 LQKENI, per germline. V lost 0 bases and J lost 5, with 13 bases in between. CDR3 in amino acids: CASSPPYRAQETQYF. The CDR3 DNA reads as TGTGCCAGCTCACCACCCTACAGAGCACAGGAGACCCAGTACTTC.

The chain uses TRBV5-1 and TRBJ2-7; possibly TRBD2 for D (6 bases). The V and J ends lost 8 bases and 2 bases respectively, with 23 bases between them. The CDR3 is made up of 16 amino acids. Germline loops: CDR1 SGHRS, CDR2 YFSETQ. The CDR3 loop is CASTTGLGGVPYEQYF. The DNA of the CDR3 is TGCGCCAGTACGACCGGTCTAGGAGGGGTTCCCTACGAGCAGTACTTC. Complete variable domain (other parts from reference TRBV5-1 and TRBJ2-7): KAGVTQTPRYLIKTRGQQVTLSCSPISGHRSVSWYQQTPGQGLQFLFEYFSETQRNKGNFPGRFSGRQFSNSRSEMNVSTLELGDSALYLCASTTGLGGVPYEQYFGPGTRLTVT.